The 27 T cell receptor beta chains below were found in one sample sequenced in a study of cytomegalovirus exposure and HLA in healthy donors. Researchers ran the PCR with 60 Vbeta and 13 Jbeta primers. Profiling relied on immunoSEQ multiplex PCR, and the TCRdb table lists in-frame clones only, not all of them. The sample lists about 160,000 clones; more than 60% were seen once. Material for sequencing was PBMCs. These TCRs come from a middle-aged man in good health and CMV-seronegative.

This clone was observed a handful of times. The chain recombines TRBV7-7 with TRBJ1-1; D gene unclear. In germline, CDR1 is SSHAT, CDR2 FNYEAQ (reference sequence). This CDR3 region has 13 residues. The CDR3 protein is CASASGPNTEAFF. The CDR3 nucleotides read TGTGCTTCCGCGTCAGGCCCGAACACTGAAGCTTTCTTT.

The gene calls are TRBV27 and TRBJ1-3; D is perhaps TRBD1 (5 bases). Looked up from germline, CDR1 is MNHEY and CDR2 is SMNVEV (reference sequence). CDR3 length: 15 residues. The germline V and J ends were trimmed by 5 bases and 0 bases, with 11 bases remaining between them. CDR3 in DNA: TGTGCCAGCAGTCCCCGGGACTTCTCTGGAAACACCATATATTTT. Protein: CASSPRDFSGNTIYF.

This rearrangement joins TRBV9 to TRBJ2-3; D not resolved. Germline CDR1 and CDR2: SGDLS and YYNGEE. The V end was cut by 0 bases, the J end by 2 bases, with 10 bases between. The CDR3 length is 15 residues. The DNA for the CDR3 is TGTGCCAGCAGCGTAGGGATGGCGGACACAGATACGCAGTATTTT. Protein: CASSVGMADTDTQYF.

The V call is TRBV10-2, the J call TRBJ2-2, with D unclear. The germline V gene encodes CDR1 WSHSY and CDR2 SAAADI. The germline V and J ends were trimmed by 8 bases and 4 bases, with 8 bases remaining between them. The length of the CDR3 is 12 residues. CDR3 in DNA: TGCGCCAGCGGAACGGGCACCGGGGAGCTGTTTTTT. Translated, it gives CASGTGTGELFF.

Of note for this clone: No DNA is shown, since the ends of the CDR3 on it are uncertain; the CDR3 is the one TCRdb lists. The chain carries TRBV2 and TRBJ2-7; TRBD2, the table's D call, lacks a check against the DNA. Termini included, the CDR3 measures 15 amino acids. Germline assignment: CDR1 SNHLY and CDR2 FYNNEI. CDR3 protein: CASSTSGGPLHEQYF.

The rearrangement joins TRBV2 to TRBJ1-3; no reliable D call. From germline, CDR1 is SNHLY and CDR2 FYNNEI. The ends were cut back, 4 bases at V and 4 bases at J, with 5 bases in the middle. The CDR3 spans 12 residues. CDR3 amino acids: CASSVSGNTIYF. The DNA of the CDR3 is TGTGCCAGCAGTGTTAGCGGAAACACCATATATTTT.

The CDR3 sequence: CASGAPTGGHEQYF. The CDR3 bases are TGTGCTAGTGGTGCCCCGACAGGGGGCCACGAGCAGTACTTC. The J gene is TRBJ2-7, the V gene TRBV12-5; 10 nucleotides line up with TRBD1. From germline, CDR1 is LGHNT and CDR2 FRNRAP. The CDR3 is made up of 14 amino acids. With 5 bases clipped from V and 5 bases from J, the junction kept 6 bases outside the gene matches.

As concerns this clone: No conserved phenylalanine or tryptophan is present at the end of the CDR3, so a read error is the likely explanation. Because the CDR3's place on the DNA is in doubt, the DNA is left out and the CDR3 is given as listed by TCRdb. The V gene is TRBV6-6, the J gene TRBJ1-6; no check of the table's D call, TRBD1, against the DNA was made. Germline assignment: CDR1 MNHNY and CDR2 SVGAGI (reference sequence). The CDR3 adds up to 14 amino acids, both ends counted. The CDR3: CASSTGGTGVPLFY.

J is TRBJ1-5 and V is TRBV15, with D perhaps TRBD1 (6 bases). The CDR3 contains 14 residues. With 1 base removed from V and 8 bases from J, the gap between germline ends came to 12 bases. Germline V CDR1 and CDR2: LNHNV, YYDKDF (reference sequence). The CDR3 DNA reads TGTGCCACCAGCAGAGGACAGGATGGTAAGCCCCAGCATTTT. Protein: CATSRGQDGKPQHF.

V usage is TRBV11-2 and J usage is TRBJ2-7; tentative D call: TRBD1 (6 bases). Germline V gene sequence: CDR1 SGHAT, CDR2 FQNNGV. This CDR3 contains 14 residues. V lost 5 bases and J 4 bases, leaving 15 bases between the germline ends. CDR3 loop: CASSATQGFYEQYF. The CDR3 DNA reads as TGTGCCAGCAGCGCCACACAGGGTTTTTACGAGCAGTACTTC. Together with reference TRBV11-2 and TRBJ2-7, the CDR3 gives the full variable domain: EAGVAQSPRYKIIEKRQSVAFWCNPISGHATLYWYQQILGQGPKLLIQFQNNGVVDDSQLPKDRFSAERLKGVDSTLKIQPAKLEDSAVYLCASSATQGFYEQYFGPGTRLTVT.

The chain joins TRBV19 to TRBJ2-3, with 8 bases fitting TRBD2. Germline V CDR1 and CDR2: LNHDA, SQIVND (reference sequence). The junction had 5 bases not matched to a gene; V was cut back by 2 bases and J by 4 bases. This CDR3 spans 15 amino acids. The CDR3 DNA is TGTGCCAGTAGTATAAGGGGACTAGACGCAGATACGCAGTATTTT. Protein sequence: CASSIRGLDADTQYF. Using reference TRBV19 and TRBJ2-3 for the parts outside the CDR3, the full variable domain is DGGITQSPKYLFRKEGQNVTLSCEQNLNHDAMYWYRQDPGQGLRLIYYSQIVNDFQKGDIAEGYSVSREKKESFPLTVTSAQKNPTAFYLCASSIRGLDADTQYFGPGTRLTVL.

This chain joins TRBV6-1 and TRBJ2-1, with TRBD1 matching 10 bases. The CDR3 extends over 17 amino acids. The germline gives CDR1 MNHNS, CDR2 SASEGT. V lost 1 base and J lost 5; bases outside the gene matches: 8. The CDR3 DNA reads TGTGCCAGCAGTGAAGGATTGGGGACAGGGGTGCACAATGAGCAGTTCTTC. Translation gives CASSEGLGTGVHNEQFF.

This clone was found a few times. The J gene is TRBJ1-4, the V gene TRBV5-6; TRBD1 matches at 11 bases. J was trimmed by 5 bases and V by 5 bases; bases with no gene match: 2. The CDR3 spans 14 residues. CDR1 SGHDT and CDR2 YYEEEE come from the germline V gene. The CDR3 DNA reads as TGTGCCAGCAGTTGGGACAGGGGGAATGAAAAACTGTTTTTT. Amino acid sequence: CASSWDRGNEKLFF.

The chain is built from TRBV19 and TRBJ1-1; 8 bases are shared with TRBD1. Trimming took 0 bases from V and 5 from J; bases not matched to a gene: 8. This CDR3 is 16 amino acids long. The germline V gene encodes CDR1 LNHDA and CDR2 SQIVND (reference sequence). The CDR3 spells CASSIDGQGERTEAFF. The CDR3 coding sequence is TGTGCCAGTAGTATAGATGGACAGGGTGAGAGGACTGAAGCTTTCTTT.

The rearrangement uses TRBV9 and TRBJ1-1; D perhaps matches TRBD1 (6 bases). CDR1 is SGDLS and CDR2 is YYNGEE in the germline V gene. CDR3 length: 16 residues. Trimming pared 4 bases from V and 3 bases from J, leaving 19 bases between. The CDR3: CASSPSSTGQDTEAFF. In nucleotides, the CDR3 is TGTGCCAGCAGCCCTAGTTCCACAGGGCAGGACACTGAAGCTTTCTTT.

The rearrangement joins TRBV11-2 to TRBJ1-1; 7 bases are shared with TRBD1. Looked up from germline, CDR1 is SGHAT and CDR2 is FQNNGV. The V gene end was trimmed by 5 bases and the J gene end by 1 base; junction bases not matched to a gene: 4. The CDR3 is 14 residues long. The CDR3 coding sequence is TGTGCCAGCAGCCTCAGACAGGGGAACACTGAAGCTTTCTTT. Translation gives CASSLRQGNTEAFF.

This rearrangement joins TRBV5-5 to TRBJ1-1, with 8 bases matching TRBD1. Trimming took 4 bases from V and 3 from J; bases not matched to a gene: 2. Germline lookup yields CDR1 SGHKS and CDR2 YYEKEE (reference sequence). There are 13 residues in the CDR3. The CDR3 nucleotides are TGTGCCAGCAGCCCGACAGGGGACACTGAAGCTTTCTTT. The encoded protein is CASSPTGDTEAFF. Full variable domain (rest looked up from reference TRBV5-5 and TRBJ1-1): DAGVTQSPTHLIKTRGQQVTLRCSPISGHKSVSWYQQVLGQGPQFIFQYYEKEERGRGNFPDRFSARQFPNYSSELNVNALLLGDSALYLCASSPTGDTEAFFGQGTRLTVV.

V usage is TRBV6-5 and J usage is TRBJ1-2; the match to TRBD1 covers 8 bases. Trimming removed 5 bases from V and 7 bases from J; junction bases left unmatched: 9. CDR3 length: 14 residues. Germline V CDR1 and CDR2: MNHEY, SVGAGI. The CDR3 reads CASSETGDVGGYTF. Written as DNA, the CDR3 is TGTGCCAGCAGTGAGACAGGGGACGTCGGTGGCTACACCTTC.

This clone was observed a handful of times. The CDR3 sequence is CASSEPAGARYEQYF. CDR3 in DNA: TGTGCCAGCAGTGAACCGGCAGGGGCACGCTACGAGCAGTACTTC. The chain joins TRBV2 to TRBJ2-7; D possibly corresponds to TRBD1 (6 bases). Germline V gene data show CDR1 as SNHLY and CDR2 as FYNNEI. There are 15 residues in the CDR3. Deletions cut 2 bases from V and 3 bases from J, with 14 bases between.

This clone was detected once. V usage is TRBV27 and J usage is TRBJ1-4, with D tentatively TRBD1 (5 bases). This CDR3 spans 13 amino acids. The germline CDR1 and CDR2 sequences are MNHEY and SMNVEV (reference sequence). V lost 7 bases and J 8 bases, leaving 14 bases between the germline ends. The CDR3: CASTTGVSEKLFF. CDR3 DNA sequence: TGTGCCAGCACCACGGGGGTTAGCGAAAAACTGTTTTTT. The whole variable domain, remainder taken from reference TRBV27 and TRBJ1-4, is EAQVTQNPRYLITVTGKKLTVTCSQNMNHEYMSWYRQDPGLGLRQIYYSMNVEVTDKGDVPEGYKVSRKEKRNFPLILESPSPNQTSLYFCASTTGVSEKLFFGSGTQLSVL.

The rearrangement joins TRBV5-5 to TRBJ1-3; 7 positions match TRBD1. V shed 5 bases, J shed 5 bases, and the junction held 13 bases outside the gene matches. Germline loops: CDR1 SGHKS, CDR2 YYEKEE (reference sequence). The CDR3 loop spans 16 amino acids. CDR3 amino acids: CASRAPTGKWRNTIYF. CDR3 coding DNA: TGTGCCAGCAGGGCGCCGACAGGGAAATGGAGAAACACCATATATTTT.

This clone was recorded only once. V is TRBV10-3 and J is TRBJ2-7, with TRBD1 matching over 8 bases. Germline V lookup: CDR1 ENHRY, CDR2 SYGVKD. The trim removed 6 bases at V and 4 bases at J, leaving 17 bases unmatched. This CDR3 spans 17 amino acids. The DNA for the CDR3 is TGTGCCATCAGGGCAGGGGGCGCGGGGTCGATTACTTACGAGCAGTACTTC. It translates to CAIRAGGAGSITYEQYF.

The V and J genes are TRBV4-1 and TRBJ2-3, with 11 bases aligning to TRBD2. Germline V lookup: CDR1 MGHRA, CDR2 YSYEKL. The CDR3 contains 16 residues. V trimming: 3 bases; J trimming: 4 bases; junction bases outside the gene matches: 6. The DNA for the CDR3 is TGCGCCAGCAGCCAGGGACTAGCGGCAAGGGCAGATACGCAGTATTTT. As protein: CASSQGLAARADTQYF.

CDR3 nucleotide sequence: TGTGCCAGCAGGGCGACTAGCGGGGGGACCAACACCGGGGAGCTGTTTTTT. Its protein is CASRATSGGTNTGELFF. This chain links TRBV2 with TRBJ2-2, with 13 bases aligning to TRBD2. In germline, CDR1 is SNHLY, CDR2 FYNNEI. The CDR3 runs 17 residues. V gave up 6 bases and J gave up 2 bases; unmatched junction bases: 6.

The chain uses TRBV6-1 and TRBJ1-5, with unresolved D. Trimming left V 8 bases short and J 0 bases short, with 8 bases between. The CDR3 is 13 residues long. CDR1 is MNHNS, CDR2 SASEGT, per germline. The DNA for the CDR3 is TGTGCCAGCCTAGGCTATAGCAATCAGCCCCAGCATTTT. It specifies CASLGYSNQPQHF.

The V gene is TRBV10-1, the J gene TRBJ2-3; possibly TRBD2 for D (7 bases). CDR3 length: 12 residues. CDR1 and CDR2 from the germline V gene are WNHNN and SYGVQD (reference sequence). V gave up 10 bases and J gave up 5 bases, with 13 bases separating them. The CDR3 sequence: CAKRGGLDTQYF. As DNA, the CDR3 is TGCGCCAAAAGGGGGGGCCTAGATACGCAGTATTTT.

The chain uses TRBV6-5 and TRBJ2-7, with unresolved D. CDR1 and CDR2 from the germline V gene are MNHEY and SVGAGI. With 6 bases removed from V and 7 bases from J, the gap between germline ends came to 10 bases. The CDR3 is made up of 11 amino acids. The CDR3 sequence: CASSSTTEQYF. In DNA, the CDR3 is TGTGCCAGCAGCTCGACGACAGAGCAGTACTTC.